A selection of T cell receptor beta chains follows, all from one sample in a study of CD8 T cells in Susac syndrome. TCRdb reprocessed the immunoSEQ multiplex PCR reads via MiXCR and lists one record per CDR3 protein. The sample carries about 130,000 distinct CDR3 sequences, roughly 95% recorded once. The sample was CD4+ T cells from PBMCs. The receptor source for this set is a human donor in good health. The CDR3 runs from the conserved cysteine through the conserved F or W. D genes are given only for firm matches. Not every row has a clone size; where given, it reads once, few, many or a size class.

v_gene	abundance	j_gene	d_gene	CDR3aa	CDR3nt
TRBV30	-	TRBJ2-7	-	CAWSVLRHEQYF	TGTGCCTGGAGTGTACTTCGCCACGAGCAGTACTTC
TRBV29-1	-	TRBJ2-5	-	CSVVGLNGPETQYF	TGCAGCGTTGTGGGCCTAAACGGCCCAGAGACCCAGTACTTC
TRBV29-1	-	TRBJ2-1	-	CSVDFRQPSSYNEQFF	TGCAGCGTTGACTTCCGGCAGCCGAGCTCCTACAATGAGCAGTTCTTC
TRBV27	-	TRBJ2-7	-	CASRPSVGSYEQYF	TGTGCCAGCCGTCCTTCCGTCGGCTCCTACGAGCAGTACTTC
TRBV24-1	once	TRBJ2-5	TRBD2	CATSDSGGATKTQYF	TGTGCCACCAGTGATTCGGGGGGGGCGACGAAGACCCAGTACTTC
TRBV4-1	-	TRBJ2-7	-	CASSPDRPSEQYF	TGCGCCAGCAGCCCGGACCGACCTTCTGAGCAGTACTTC
TRBV7-9	-	TRBJ1-2	-	CASSPDGFYGYTF	TGTGCCAGCAGCCCTGACGGCTTCTATGGCTACACCTTC
TRBV3-1	-	TRBJ1-3	-	CASSQERGQGNTIYF	TGTGCCAGCAGCCAAGAACGAGGACAGGGAAACACCATATATTTT
TRBV6-5	once	TRBJ1-5	TRBD1	CATRDRINQPQHF	TGTGCCACCCGGGACAGAATCAATCAGCCCCAGCATTTT
TRBV29-1	-	TRBJ1-1	TRBD1	CSFGGSRGRMEAFF	TGCAGCTTCGGGGGGAGTAGGGGGCGGATGGAAGCTTTCTTT
TRBV19	few	TRBJ1-5	-	CASSFDGNQPQHF	TGTGCCAGTAGCTTCGACGGCAATCAGCCCCAGCATTTT
TRBV6-1	-	TRBJ2-3	TRBD1	CASRAGTGITDTQYF	TGTGCCAGCAGGGCCGGGACAGGCATCACAGATACGCAGTATTTT
TRBV19	once	TRBJ1-2	-	CASSIVGALYGYTF	TGTGCCAGTAGTATCGTGGGGGCTCTCTATGGCTACACCTTC
TRBV6-1	-	TRBJ1-2	-	CASSVTRAQAGYTF	TGTGCCAGCAGTGTGACCCGAGCCCAGGCAGGCTACACCTTC
TRBV5-4	-	TRBJ2-4	-	CASSGVLENIQYF	TGTGCCAGCAGCGGCGTCCTGGAAAACATTCAGTACTTC
TRBV28	once	TRBJ2-7	-	CASSQAGVTYEQYF	TGTGCCAGCAGCCAAGCAGGGGTGACCTACGAGCAGTACTTC
TRBV3-1	-	TRBJ1-2	TRBD1	CASSLPRTGNYGYTF	TGTGCCAGCAGCCTCCCCCGGACAGGAAACTATGGCTACACCTTC
TRBV5-4	-	TRBJ2-7	-	CASSRKSSYEQYF	TGTGCCAGCAGCCGGAAGAGCTCCTACGAGCAGTACTTC
TRBV28	-	TRBJ1-5	-	CASSAGNNQPQHF	TGTGCCAGCAGCGCCGGAAACAATCAGCCCCAGCATTTT
TRBV5-1	-	TRBJ2-3	-	CASSLEGTLRDTQYF	TGCGCCAGCAGCTTGGAAGGCACCTTAAGAGATACGCAGTATTTT
TRBV7-2	-	TRBJ1-5	-	CASSSQNNQPQHF	TGTGCCAGCAGCTCTCAGAACAATCAGCCCCAGCATTTT
TRBV28	once	TRBJ2-7	-	CASSPPTGSYEQYF	TGTGCCAGCAGTCCACCGACAGGATCCTACGAGCAGTACTTC
TRBV5-1	-	TRBJ1-5	-	CASSLDGHQPQHF	TGCGCCAGCAGTTTGGATGGGCATCAGCCCCAGCATTTT
TRBV24-1	few	TRBJ2-1	-	CATSEAPLGGWFF	TGTGCCACCAGTGAGGCCCCTTTGGGGGGATGGTTCTTC
TRBV14	once	TRBJ1-5	-	CASSGTGAPQHF	TGTGCCAGCAGCGGGACGGGGGCGCCCCAGCATTTT
TRBV3-1	-	TRBJ2-1	-	CASSHALPGASYNEQFF	TGTGCCAGCAGCCACGCGCTTCCGGGAGCCTCCTACAATGAGCAGTTCTTC
TRBV27	-	TRBJ2-7	TRBD2	CASSLSGRAGVVYEQYF	TGTGCCAGCAGTTTATCCGGTCGGGCGGGAGTCGTTTACGAGCAGTACTTC
TRBV27	once	TRBJ2-3	TRBD2	CASRLAGGIDTQYF	TGTGCCAGCAGGCTAGCGGGAGGAATAGATACGCAGTATTTT
TRBV5-1	-	TRBJ2-6	-	CASSFTTVSGANVLTF	TGCGCCAGCAGCTTTACTACAGTCTCTGGGGCCAACGTCCTGACTTTC
TRBV12-3/TRBV12-4	-	TRBJ2-1	-	CASSFQGSNEQFF	TGTGCCAGCAGTTTTCAGGGGAGCAATGAGCAGTTCTTC
TRBV29-1	-	TRBJ2-1	-	CSTYRVGNEQFF	TGCAGCACATACAGGGTGGGCAATGAGCAGTTCTTC
TRBV15	-	TRBJ2-7	-	CATSTSPPVYEQYF	TGTGCCACCAGCACAAGCCCCCCCGTCTACGAGCAGTACTTC
TRBV7-9	-	TRBJ2-4	-	CASSFISRDDKNIQYF	TGTGCCAGCAGCTTCATTTCACGGGACGATAAAAACATTCAGTACTTC
TRBV30	-	TRBJ2-1	TRBD2	CAWSRGTRYNEQFF	TGTGCCTGGAGTAGGGGGACTAGATACAATGAGCAGTTCTTC
TRBV19	-	TRBJ2-1	TRBD2	CASSIMELAGGLYYNEQFF	TGTGCCAGTAGTATTATGGAACTAGCGGGAGGCCTCTACTACAATGAGCAGTTCTTC
TRBV7-9	-	TRBJ1-3	-	CASSFWGQGNTIYF	TGTGCCAGCAGCTTTTGGGGGCAAGGAAACACCATATATTTT
TRBV28	-	TRBJ1-1	-	CASSKQGIRNTEAFF	TGTGCCAGCAGCAAACAGGGAATACGGAACACTGAAGCTTTCTTT
TRBV24-1	-	TRBJ2-3	TRBD2	CATSDPGGAPDTQYF	TGTGCCACCAGTGACCCCGGGGGGGCCCCAGATACGCAGTATTTT
TRBV3-1	-	TRBJ1-1	-	CASSQAYTEAFF	TGTGCCAGCAGCCAAGCGTATACTGAAGCTTTCTTT
TRBV7-9	-	TRBJ2-7	TRBD2	CASSYETSGYEQYF	TGTGCCAGCAGCTATGAGACTAGCGGCTACGAGCAGTACTTC
TRBV5-1	-	TRBJ2-7	TRBD2	CASSTLAGGEQYF	TGCGCCAGCAGCACTCTAGCGGGAGGGGAGCAGTACTTC
TRBV27	-	TRBJ2-7	-	CASSLGSLGPRSYEQYF	TGTGCCAGCAGTTTAGGTTCCCTGGGCCCGAGAAGCTACGAGCAGTACTTC
TRBV20-1	-	TRBJ1-2	-	CSARRQAVNYGYTF	TGCAGTGCTAGAAGGCAGGCCGTTAACTATGGCTACACCTTC
TRBV2	-	TRBJ2-5	TRBD2	CASSPGLGTQETQYF	TGTGCCAGCAGTCCGGGACTAGGGACCCAAGAGACCCAGTACTTC
TRBV3-1	-	TRBJ2-5	TRBD1	CASSQKGTGGAYF	TGTGCCAGCAGCCAAAAAGGGACAGGGGGTGCGTACTTC
TRBV29-1	-	TRBJ2-3	-	CSVAADTQYF	TGCAGCGTGGCAGCAGATACGCAGTATTTT
TRBV6-6	-	TRBJ2-5	-	CASSYSTRLETQYF	TGTGCCAGCAGTTACTCGACTCGACTAGAGACCCAGTACTTC
TRBV18	-	TRBJ2-3	TRBD1	CASSSRQGKPDTQYF	TGTGCCAGCTCATCTAGACAGGGGAAGCCAGATACGCAGTATTTT